Reported below is one T cell receptor (beta chain). The data were produced by immunoSEQ multiplex PCR, yet TCRdb's version contains in-frame clones alone and is incomplete. Of 50,000 to 60,000 clones listed, roughly 85% are singletons. This sample was included in a study of cytotoxic CD8 clonotypes in ibrutinib-treated CLL. The V gene lost 3 bases and the J gene lost 7 bases, with 4 bases spanning the gap. The germline gives CDR1 MNHNS, CDR2 SASEGT. The CDR3 spans 11 residues. This sample comprised PBMCs, obtained after 24 months of ibrutinib treatment. The V call is TRBV6-1, the J call TRBJ1-5; D is ambiguous. This clonotype was obtained from a human donor with chronic lymphocytic leukemia. The CDR3 region has the DNA TGTGCCAGCAGTGATCCCCAGCCCCAGCATTTT. Translation: CASSDPQPQHF.